This TCR beta chain was sequenced in a study of spatial heterogeneity in lung cancer. At the level of the study: Consistent detection of more beta-chain than alpha-chain sequences was observed.

Whole-study results and caveats: Expanded intratumoral alpha and beta TCR counts tracked tumor mutation counts.

TCRdb reprocessed the 5' RACE reads via MiXCR and lists one record per CDR3 protein. The sample lists roughly 4,400 distinct CDR3 sequences, 9.5% to 15% occurring once. Concerning this clonotype itself: Its specificity is unknown.

V trimming: 6 bases; J trimming: 5 bases; junction bases outside the gene matches: 11. The CDR3 has 16 amino acids. Specified time point: sample taken at primary tumor resection. The approximately 67 donors had untreated early-stage non-small cell lung cancer. The clonotype was recovered from a male donor with early-stage non-small cell lung cancer. The chain combines TRBV12-3 or TRBV12-4 with TRBJ2-3; the match to TRBD2 covers 10 bases. The specimen comprised lung tumor tissue, sampled at surgery. The DNA for the CDR3 is TGTGCCAGCAGCTACAATCTAGCGGGAGTTGTAGATACGCAGTATTTT. Amino acid sequence: CASSYNLAGVVDTQYF.